This T cell receptor (beta chain) was obtained from a study of blood T cell repertoires in COVID-19. Across the whole study: COVID-19 samples from acute and convalescent phases originated in the United States, Italy and Spain. PBMCs, B-cell-depleted T cells, or T cells were the source of the cDNA or gDNA that made up the material.

This clone was seen only once. In the source study's methods: Amplified reference gene primers provided the basis for estimating nucleated cell counts. Data came from immunoSEQ multiplex PCR; TCRdb stores just in-frame clones and leaves some out. That table supplies the V and J calls and clone size; D and trimming were determined from the DNA. The data show 250,000 to 350,000 clones, around 91% seen once. The length of the CDR3 is 13 residues. The ends lost 1 base at V and 11 bases at J; junction bases unmatched: 5. CDR1 SGHRS and CDR2 YFSETQ come from the germline V gene. The sample taken for sequencing was peripheral blood. V gene TRBV5-1 combines with J gene TRBJ2-2, with TRBD1 matching 7 bases. The sequence was obtained from a woman in her fifties or sixties with acute or convalescent COVID-19. The DNA for the CDR3 is TGCGCCAGCAGCTTGTCAGGGACAGATGAGCTGTTTTTT. It is translated as CASSLSGTDELFF.